This T cell receptor (beta chain) was found in a study of molecular identifiers for immune sequencing clone quantification. Every naive CD8 library was made from between about 17,000 and 1,100,000 sorted cells with 10%, 30% or 50% RNA. Using a CD8+CD4-CCR7+CD45RA+ phenotype, naive CD8 T cells were sorted. The CDR3 is made up of 12 amino acids. Germline-derived CDR1 and CDR2 are SGHNT and YYREEE (reference sequence). V was shortened by 4 bases and J by 7 bases, with 8 bases between the two germline ends. Study conclusions and caveats: Highly expanded clone sizes could be underestimated by identical TCR molecules sharing a barcode.

Methods described previously, with TCR primers listed, were used for bulk TCR libraries. TCRdb reanalysed the PCR reads using MiXCR and keeps one entry per CDR3 protein. The sample includes approximately 670,000 distinct CDR3 sequences, about 20% of them seen just once. This clonotype was observed many times. What it binds is unknown. This chain links TRBV5-4 with TRBJ2-2; D is undetermined. The sequencing input was naive CD8+ T cells from blood, with Jurkat cell RNA spiked in. Sample subset: FACS-sorted CD8+CD4-CCR7+CD45RA+ naive T cells. The TCR comes from a human donor in good health. Some libraries in this study had Jurkat cell RNA spiked in. CDR3 bases: TGTGCCAGCAGCCCTCCGAACGGGGAGCTGTTTTTT. Translated: CASSPPNGELFF.